The TCR beta chain described here comes from a study of memory B cells and T cells in multiple sclerosis. Germline V gives CDR1 MDHEN, CDR2 SYDVKM. V lost 2 bases and J lost 4, with 12 bases in between. The CDR3 is 15 residues long. The assay was immunoSEQ multiplex PCR, and TCRdb's table has in-frame clones only and misses some. The table has 25,000 to 35,000 clones, more than 70% seen once; the top ten hold under 3.5%. CFSE-dim autoproliferating and CFSE-high non-proliferating T cells from unstimulated culture were sequenced separately. Roughly 5.2x10^7 CFSE-labeled PBMCs were cultured less than 8 days unstimulated, then replicate wells were pooled. Without exogenous stimuli, 0.4 to 0.6 uM CFSE-labeled PBMCs were cultured serum-free. General study findings and limits: Compartments had unequal clone-set sizes, affecting shared clonotype counts.

With regard to this clone: Antigen unknown.

The chain carries TRBV28 and TRBJ1-5; D is unresolved. Input material: PBMCs from blood kept in culture. This sequence originates from a human donor with multiple sclerosis. CDR3 residues: CASSLAGGKNQPQHF. The CDR3 DNA is TGTGCCAGCAGTTTAGCGGGTGGGAAAAATCAGCCCCAGCATTTT. The whole variable domain, filled in from reference TRBV28 and TRBJ1-5, reads DVKVTQSSRYLVKRTGEKVFLECVQDMDHENMFWYRQDPGLGLRLIYFSYDVKMKEKGDIPEGYSVSREKKERFSLILESASTNQTSMYLCASSLAGGKNQPQHFGDGTRLSIL.